Listed below are T cell receptor beta chains from one sample, sequenced in a study of long-term antiretroviral therapy in people with HIV. The repertoire was sequenced with immunoSEQ multiplex PCR; TCRdb's copy has only in-frame clones and lacks some. The sample contains 21,000 or so clones, roughly 85% of which appear only once. The starting material was unsorted PBMCs, obtained at the start of antiretroviral therapy. The receptor source for this set is a man in his forties or fifties with HIV. Each CDR3 is given with its conserved first and last residue. Fields, in order: D gene, V gene, J gene, clone size, CDR3 DNA, CDR3 protein. A D gene is named only where the DNA matches it firmly. Some rows have no size entry. The others give once, few or many, or a class for an expanded clone.

-,TRBV5-4,TRBJ1-2,-,TGTGCCAGCAGCTCTGCGCGGACAAGTTTTAACTATGGCTACACCTTC,CASSSARTSFNYGYTF
-,TRBV19,TRBJ2-1,-,TGTGCCAGTAGGTCCGAGCCGAGCTCCTACAATGAGCAGTTCTTC,CASRSEPSSYNEQFF
-,TRBV19,TRBJ2-1,-,TGTGCCAGTAGTATAAATGACAGGCCCAACAATGAGCAGTTCTTC,CASSINDRPNNEQFF
-,TRBV6-5,TRBJ1-5,few,TGTGCCAGCAGTTACTCTGAGGGTTACCAGCCCCAGCATTTT,CASSYSEGYQPQHF
-,TRBV7-2,TRBJ2-5,-,TGTGCCAGCAGCCCCATCACGGAGACCCAGTACTTC,CASSPITETQYF
-,TRBV6-6,TRBJ1-5,-,TGTGCCAGCAGTTACGCCGGGTCGGGACAGCCCCAGCATTTT,CASSYAGSGQPQHF
TRBD2,TRBV30,TRBJ2-5,-,TGTGCCTGGAGTTCGCCACGGGGGGGGCGGGAAGAGACCCAGTACTTC,CAWSSPRGGREETQYF
TRBD1,TRBV28,TRBJ2-7,-,TGTGCCAGCACCCCGCGGACAGGACACACCTACGAGCAGTACTTC,CASTPRTGHTYEQYF
-,TRBV2,TRBJ2-3,-,TGTGCCAGCAGGGAGGGAGTAATCACAGATACGCAGTATTTT,CASREGVITDTQYF
-,TRBV7-6,TRBJ2-7,few,TGTGCCAGCAGCTCTACGGGATGGAGGGGTCATTCCTCCTACGAGCAGTACTTC,CASSSTGWRGHSSYEQYF
-,TRBV10-3,TRBJ1-6,-,TGTGCCATCAGCCTACAACTTCACAGGGCGTCACCCCTCCACTTT,CAISLQLHRASPLHF
-,TRBV4-3,TRBJ1-2,-,TGCGCCAGCAGCCAAGATAAATCCCAATCGACATATGGCTACACCTTC,CASSQDKSQSTYGYTF
TRBD1,TRBV14,TRBJ2-7,-,TGTGCCAGCAGCCCACCCGGGACAGGGGGGTACGAGCAGTACTTC,CASSPPGTGGYEQYF
TRBD1,TRBV5-4,TRBJ2-5,-,TGTGCCAGCAGCCCACCTCGAGGGGGCGGGGAGACCCAGTACTTC,CASSPPRGGGETQYF
-,TRBV11-2,TRBJ2-6,-,TGTGCCAGCAGCTTAGATCCAGCGGCGAGCTCTGGGGCCAACGTCCTGACTTTC,CASSLDPAASSGANVLTF
TRBD2,TRBV2,TRBJ2-2,once,TGTGCCAGCAGTAGACTAGCGGGGGATGTCGGGGAGCTGTTTTTT,CASSRLAGDVGELFF
-,TRBV11-2,TRBJ2-7,-,TGTGCCAGCAGCTTAGATCTGGCTGCGTCCTACGAGCAGTACTTC,CASSLDLAASYEQYF
-,TRBV6-1,TRBJ2-7,-,TGTGCCAGCACGCAGGGACGTGTTCAATACGAGCAGTACTTC,CASTQGRVQYEQYF
TRBD1,TRBV19,TRBJ2-7,-,TGTGCCAGTACCAGTATGGCGGACAGGGGCTACGAGCAGTACTTC,CASTSMADRGYEQYF
TRBD1,TRBV28,TRBJ1-5,-,TGTGCCAGCAGTTTTGTGGACAGGGGGCCTCAGCCCCAGCATTTT,CASSFVDRGPQPQHF
TRBD2,TRBV6-4,TRBJ2-7,few,TGTGCCAGCATTTGGGAGGGTGGCGGGAAAGCTTGCGAGCAGTACTTC,CASIWEGGGKACEQYF
TRBD1,TRBV18,TRBJ1-1,-,TGTGCCAGCTCACCACAGACAGGGCCTGAAGCTTTCTTT,CASSPQTGPEAFF
TRBD1,TRBV13,TRBJ2-2,-,TGTGCCAGCAGCTGGGACAGGGCGAACACCGGGGAGCTGTTTTTT,CASSWDRANTGELFF
-,TRBV19,TRBJ1-1,-,TGTGCCAGTAGTTCCCAGGGGAACACTGAAGCTTTCTTT,CASSSQGNTEAFF
TRBD2,TRBV7-9,TRBJ2-5,-,TGTGCCAGCAGCTTCGGACTAGCGGGAGGTTATGAGACCCAGTACTTC,CASSFGLAGGYETQYF
-,TRBV4-3,TRBJ1-4,-,TGCGCCAGCAGCCAAGTATTGGGGGCTGGTAATGAAAAACTGTTTTTT,CASSQVLGAGNEKLFF
TRBD1,TRBV6-5,TRBJ2-1,-,TGTGCCAGCAGTTACCGACAGGGGAAATACAATGAGCAGTTCTTC,CASSYRQGKYNEQFF
-,TRBV28,TRBJ2-1,-,TGTGCCAGCAGTCCCGAGATGTTAAGCTCCTACAATGAGCAGTTCTTC,CASSPEMLSSYNEQFF
-,TRBV10-2,TRBJ2-1,-,TGCGCCAGCGGGGAGAACCGTGAGCAGTTCTTC,CASGENREQFF
-,TRBV29-1,TRBJ1-1,-,TGCAGCGTTACTGGGGGGAACACTGAAGCTTTCTTT,CSVTGGNTEAFF
TRBD2,TRBV4-2,TRBJ2-5,-,TGTGCCAGCAGCCAACCGGGACTAGGAGAGACCCAGTACTTC,CASSQPGLGETQYF
-,TRBV4-3,TRBJ2-1,-,TGCGCCAGCAGCCTGACTTTACAGGGCGAGGATGAGCAGTTCTTC,CASSLTLQGEDEQFF
TRBD2,TRBV15,TRBJ2-5,-,TGTGCCACCTGGTCGGGGGGGCAAGGGGAGACCCAGTACTTC,CATWSGGQGETQYF
-,TRBV4-3,TRBJ2-4,-,TGCGCCAGCAGCCAAGCCATCCTTACCCCCAACATTCAGTACTTC,CASSQAILTPNIQYF
-,TRBV5-1,TRBJ2-7,-,TGCGCCAGCAGTTTGGGTTCCGGCCCGGGGCGTCTCGTCTCCTACGAGCAGTACTTC,CASSLGSGPGRLVSYEQYF
TRBD1,TRBV10-3,TRBJ2-7,-,TGTGCCATCAGCCCAGGGGGCTCGGACGAGCAGTACTTC,CAISPGGSDEQYF
TRBD1,TRBV5-6,TRBJ1-6,-,TGTGCCAGCAGCTTGGACAGGGGAAGGGTGGATTCACCCCTCCACTTT,CASSLDRGRVDSPLHF
-,TRBV4-3,TRBJ2-2,-,TGCGCCAGCAGCCAAGAGACTGAAGCGGACACCGGGGAGCTGTTTTTT,CASSQETEADTGELFF